The following is a T cell receptor (beta chain) sequence with its context. The sample originates from a study of blood T cell repertoires in COVID-19. Study context: From T cells, B-cell-depleted T cells, or PBMCs came the material, which was cDNA or gDNA.

Generated by immunoSEQ multiplex PCR, the TCRdb table keeps only in-frame clones and is missing some. The sample lists over 65,000 clones; about nine tenths were seen once. Trimming stripped 3 bases from V and 5 bases from J, with 13 bases between. The length of the CDR3 is 14 residues. The V gene's germline CDR1 is SGHTA and CDR2 FQGNSA. This chain connects TRBV7-2 to TRBJ2-5; D perhaps matches TRBD2 (6 bases). This TCR derives from a human donor in a cohort sampled during active COVID-19. Sample: peripheral blood. CDR3 coding DNA: TGTGCCAGCAGCTTGGGCTTTCGGGGGGAGACCCAGTACTTC. This gives the protein CASSLGFRGETQYF.